This TCR beta chain appears in the sequencing data of a study of T cells after yellow fever vaccination. Per the germline V gene, CDR1 is SGHTA and CDR2 is FQGTGA. This CDR3 contains 16 residues. Trimming left V 1 base short and J 2 bases short, with 12 bases between. TCRdb re-analysed the 5' RACE reads in MiXCR, keeping a single row per CDR3 protein. The sample includes roughly 520,000 distinct CDR3 sequences, roughly 22% of them seen just once. The clonotype was recovered from a man aged 18 to 30 who received the YFV17D yellow fever vaccine. The chain is built from TRBV7-3 and TRBJ1-5, with D uncertain. The material sequenced was PBMCs, taken approximately 22 days after the first yellow fever vaccination. CDR3 coding DNA: TGTGCCAGCAGCTTAATGGTACCGGCTGGCAATCAGCCCCAGCATTTT. Amino acid sequence: CASSLMVPAGNQPQHF.